The 30 T cell receptor beta chains below all came from one sample that was sequenced in a study of blood T cell repertoires in COVID-19. The method was immunoSEQ multiplex PCR; TCRdb's version includes in-frame clones alone and lacks a portion of them. The table lists fewer than 350,000 clones, more than 75% of them singletons. Sequenced material: PBMCs or T cells enriched from blood (not recorded which). The source of these receptors is a woman aged 40-49 years with acute COVID-19.

The CDR3 DNA follows: TGCAGCGTTCCGGGGTTGGATGGCTACACCTTC. Translated, it gives CSVPGLDGYTF. The chain is built from TRBV29-1 and TRBJ1-2, with D hard to call. This CDR3 has 11 residues. The germline V and J ends were trimmed by 5 bases and 6 bases, with 10 bases remaining between them. Germline assignment: CDR1 SQVTM and CDR2 ANQGSEA.

The V call is TRBV18, the J call TRBJ2-6; D call uncertain. This CDR3 is 15 amino acids long. The germline CDR1 and CDR2 sequences are KGHSH and LQKENI. V was trimmed by 1 base and J by 0 bases, leaving 4 bases between them. CDR3: CASSPLGSGANVLTF. CDR3 nucleotides: TGTGCCAGCTCACCACTCGGCTCTGGGGCCAACGTCCTGACTTTC. Complete variable domain (other parts from reference TRBV18 and TRBJ2-6): NAGVMQNPRHLVRRRGQEARLRCSPMKGHSHVYWYRQLPEEGLKFMVYLQKENIIDESGMPKERFSAEFPKEGPSILRIQQVVRGDSAAYFCASSPLGSGANVLTFGAGSRLTVL.

V usage is TRBV9 and J usage is TRBJ2-3, with 8 bases identical to TRBD2. Germline lookup yields CDR1 SGDLS and CDR2 YYNGEE. The CDR3 consists of 17 residues. Unmatched junction bases numbered 6, after V lost 0 bases and J lost 0 bases. The CDR3 region is CASSVGSGGLSTDTQYF. CDR3 sequence (DNA): TGTGCCAGCAGCGTAGGGTCGGGGGGGCTTAGCACAGATACGCAGTATTTT.

The chain recombines TRBV29-1 with TRBJ1-2; TRBD1 matches 7 bases. Trimming cost V 4 bases and J 6 bases; bases outside gene matches: 11. In germline, CDR1 is SQVTM, CDR2 ANQGSEA. The CDR3 is made up of 14 amino acids. In nucleotides, the CDR3 is TGCAGCGTTGGAGGGGGCAGCGGTCACGATGGCTACACCTTC. Protein product: CSVGGGSGHDGYTF.

The chain combines TRBV19 with TRBJ1-1, with TRBD1 identical over 7 bases. Trimming took 8 bases from V and 9 from J; bases not matched to a gene: 9. CDR3 length: 12 residues. Germline values: CDR1 LNHDA, CDR2 SQIVND (reference sequence). The CDR3 here is CASYRGTTKAFF. The DNA of the CDR3 is TGTGCCAGTTACAGGGGAACAACTAAAGCTTTCTTT.

CDR3 residues: CASSLATNSGETQYF. The CDR3 bases are TGCGCCAGCAGCTTGGCCACAAACAGTGGAGAGACCCAGTACTTC. The chain has TRBV5-1 and TRBJ2-5; D call uncertain. CDR3 size: 15 residues. V lost 0 bases, J lost 4 bases, and 13 bases lay in between. Looked up from germline, CDR1 is SGHRS and CDR2 is YFSETQ.

The chain carries TRBV9 and TRBJ1-3, with TRBD1 identical over 7 bases. Germline CDR1 reads SGDLS; CDR2 reads YYNGEE. J was trimmed by 6 bases and V by 3 bases; bases with no gene match: 9. This CDR3 comprises 15 residues. CDR3 nucleotide sequence: TGTGCCAGCAGCGCCACCGCAGGGGGGATAAACACCATATATTTT. Its translation: CASSATAGGINTIYF.

The rearrangement joins TRBV19 to TRBJ1-2, with 7 positions matching TRBD1. V lost 10 bases, J lost 3 bases, and 8 bases stayed unmatched. CDR1 is LNHDA and CDR2 is SQIVND in the germline V gene (reference sequence). CDR3 length equals 13 residues. The CDR3 bases are TGTGCCATTTCACAGGGGCGTGACTATGGCTACACCTTC. This codes for CAISQGRDYGYTF.

This clone appeared a single time. The chain employs TRBV5-4 and TRBJ2-3; D perhaps matches TRBD2 (6 bases). Germline loops: CDR1 SGHNT, CDR2 YYREEE (reference sequence). This CDR3 is built from 15 residues. V lost 3 bases and J lost 3, with 14 bases in between. The CDR3: CASSYLALGTDTQYF. The CDR3 DNA reads TGTGCCAGCAGCTACCTAGCGCTTGGGACAGATACGCAGTATTTT.

This chain joins TRBV19 and TRBJ2-1; possible D gene TRBD1, 6 bases. CDR3 length equals 13 residues. V was trimmed by 5 bases and J by 8 bases, leaving 13 bases between them. Germline CDR1 reads LNHDA; CDR2 reads SQIVND (reference sequence). The CDR3 sequence: CASSRAAGDEQFF. In DNA form, the CDR3 reads TGTGCCAGTAGTCGCGCAGCAGGGGATGAGCAGTTCTTC.

The CDR3 DNA reads as TGTGCCAGTACGGGACAGGGTACCACCGGGGAGCTGTTTTTT. This codes for CASTGQGTTGELFF. The chain joins TRBV19 to TRBJ2-2; 9 bases line up with TRBD1. The CDR3 runs 14 residues. Germline values: CDR1 LNHDA, CDR2 SQIVND (reference sequence). Trimming took 7 bases from V and 4 from J; bases not matched to a gene: 4.

The table lists this clone with a few counts. The V call is TRBV10-3, the J call TRBJ1-2, with D possibly being TRBD1 (5 bases). Germline assignment: CDR1 ENHRY and CDR2 SYGVKD. The CDR3 spans 15 residues. V dropped 2 bases and J dropped 1 base, with 11 bases sitting between them. DNA of the CDR3: TGTGCCATCAGTGAGCCGACAGATGATAACTATGGCTACACCTTC. This translates into CAISEPTDDNYGYTF.

This clone was seen just once. This chain connects TRBV12-3 or TRBV12-4 to TRBJ2-7, with D maybe TRBD2 (6 bases). The CDR3 covers 13 residues. V gave up 1 base and J gave up 5 bases, with 9 bases separating them. Here the CDR3 DNA reads TGTGCCAGCAGTTTAGGACTAGTGAACGAGCAGTACTTC. This sequence encodes CASSLGLVNEQYF.

This chain uses TRBV4-2 with TRBJ2-1, with 9 bases identical to TRBD2. Looked up from germline, CDR1 is LGHNA and CDR2 is YNFKEQ. The CDR3 is 20 residues long. V shed 2 bases and J 0 bases; nucleotides not matched to a gene: 14. The CDR3 spells CASSQRPGLAYGSSYNEQFF. CDR3 nucleotides: TGTGCCAGCAGCCAACGTCCGGGACTAGCTTACGGGAGCTCCTACAATGAGCAGTTCTTC.

The rearrangement uses TRBV6-6 and TRBJ2-2, with 10 bases that match TRBD2. The CDR3 sequence is 14 residues long. Looked up from germline, CDR1 is MNHNY and CDR2 is SVGAGI (reference sequence). V shed 8 bases, J shed 1 base, and the junction held 1 base outside the gene matches. CDR3 DNA sequence: TGTGCCAGCCGGACTAGCGGGAACACCGGGGAGCTGTTTTTT. Protein sequence: CASRTSGNTGELFF.

This chain connects TRBV7-7 to TRBJ2-7; 9 bases are a match to TRBD1. Trimming cost V 1 base and J 3 bases; bases outside gene matches: 4. Germline-derived CDR1 and CDR2 are SSHAT and FNYEAQ (reference sequence). The CDR3 covers 15 residues. The CDR3 reads CASSLGQGGIYEQYF. DNA for the CDR3: TGTGCCAGCAGCTTAGGACAGGGGGGAATCTACGAGCAGTACTTC.

The J gene is TRBJ2-1, the V gene TRBV18, with a weak D call TRBD2 (6 bases). The CDR3 sequence is 16 residues long. The V gene's germline CDR1 is KGHSH and CDR2 LQKENI. Trimming shortened V by 0 bases and J by 2 bases, and 11 bases separated the two germline ends. The CDR3: CASSPPSGLTYNEQFF. The DNA for the CDR3 is TGTGCCAGCTCACCACCGAGCGGGCTTACCTACAATGAGCAGTTCTTC.

This clone appeared a single time. The CDR3 DNA is TGTGCCACCAGTGATTCACAGGGGGCATCTGAAGCTTTCTTT. As protein: CATSDSQGASEAFF. The chain combines TRBV24-1 with TRBJ1-1; 9 positions match TRBD1. V dropped 2 bases and J dropped 6; count of bases not matched to a gene: 3. The length of the CDR3 is 14 residues. Germline lookup yields CDR1 KGHDR and CDR2 SFDVKD.

CDR3 bases: TGTGCCTGGTCCCTCTCTTCGGGCTACACCTTC. Translated, it gives CAWSLSSGYTF. The chain links TRBV30 to TRBJ1-2, with D uncertain. The CDR3 sequence is 11 residues long. Per the germline V gene, CDR1 is GTSNPN and CDR2 is SVGIG (reference sequence). V lost 5 bases, J lost 8 bases, and 12 bases lay in between.

The rearrangement uses TRBV12-2 and TRBJ1-2; TRBD1, the table's D call, was not compared with the DNA. TRBV12-2 is a pseudogene. The CDR3 loop spans 14 amino acids. The CDR3 sequence is CASRLARFTYGYTF. Written as DNA, the CDR3 is TGTGCAAGTCGCTTAGCTCGATTCACATATGGCTACACCTTC.

The chain employs TRBV3-1 (or the pseudogene TRBV3-2) and TRBJ2-2; D remains unclear. The V end was cut by 3 bases, the J end by 5 bases, with 19 bases between. Germline values: CDR1 LGHDT, CDR2 YNNKEL (reference sequence). The CDR3 runs to 17 residues. CDR3 in DNA: TGTGCCAGCAGCCAGTACTTTATGGGCCGGAAGACCGGGGAGCTGTTTTTT. This translates into CASSQYFMGRKTGELFF.

The rearrangement joins TRBV2 to TRBJ1-3, with TRBD1 identical over 7 bases. In germline, CDR1 is SNHLY, CDR2 FYNNEI. V lost 6 bases, J lost 3 bases, and 5 bases stayed unmatched. The CDR3 loop spans 14 amino acids. Here the CDR3 reads CASSAQGYGNTIYF. The CDR3 DNA reads as TGTGCCAGCAGCGCACAGGGGTATGGAAACACCATATATTTT.

V gene TRBV4-2 combines with J gene TRBJ1-2, with 7 bases matching TRBD1. After removal of 3 bases from V and 7 bases from J, the junction contained 11 bases not matched to a gene. Germline loops: CDR1 LGHNA, CDR2 YNFKEQ. This CDR3 is built from 15 residues. DNA for the CDR3: TGTGCCAGCAGCCACCGTACAGGGGAGGTTGGTGGCTACACCTTC. The encoded protein is CASSHRTGEVGGYTF.

The genes are TRBV3-1 (or the pseudogene TRBV3-2) and TRBJ2-3; TRBD1 matches at 10 bases. With 0 bases clipped from V and 3 bases from J, the junction kept 3 bases outside the gene matches. This CDR3 has 16 amino acids. Germline assignment: CDR1 LGHDT and CDR2 YNNKEL (reference sequence). The CDR3 loop reads CASSQDDRGRTDTQYF. The CDR3 nucleotides are TGTGCCAGCAGCCAAGATGACAGGGGGCGGACAGATACGCAGTATTTT.

J is TRBJ1-5 and V is TRBV7-9; TRBD1 aligns across 7 bases. The CDR3 length is 14 residues. The V gene's germline CDR1 is SEHNR and CDR2 FQNEAQ (reference sequence). The J segment lost 4 bases and the V segment lost 0 bases, leaving 0 bases of the junction unmatched. The CDR3, as DNA: TGTGCCAGCAGCTTAGCGGGACAGAATCAGCCCCAGCATTTT. This gives the protein CASSLAGQNQPQHF.

The rearrangement uses TRBV19 and TRBJ2-3; the match to TRBD2 covers 8 bases. V lost 6 bases, J lost 0 bases, and 17 bases stayed unmatched. The CDR3 is made up of 19 amino acids. CDR1 and CDR2 from the germline V gene are LNHDA and SQIVND (reference sequence). CDR3 residues: CASSTKKRRREASTDTQYF. CDR3 nucleotides: TGTGCCAGTAGCACGAAGAAGAGAAGGCGGGAGGCTAGCACAGATACGCAGTATTTT.

This rearrangement joins TRBV10-1 to TRBJ2-1, with 7 bases matching TRBD2. The V gene's germline CDR1 is WNHNN and CDR2 SYGVQD (reference sequence). This CDR3 has 14 amino acids. V shed 7 bases and J 4 bases; nucleotides not matched to a gene: 7. The chain's CDR3 is CASNSSGYYNEQFF. DNA of the CDR3: TGCGCCAGCAACTCTAGCGGATATTACAATGAGCAGTTCTTC.

The genes are TRBV4-1 and TRBJ2-1; D might be TRBD1 (5 bases). V was trimmed by 5 bases and J by 8 bases, leaving 19 bases between them. From germline, CDR1 is MGHRA and CDR2 YSYEKL. This CDR3 region has 15 residues. CDR3 loop: CASSSQDTFGDEQFF. CDR3 bases: TGCGCCAGCAGCAGCCAGGACACATTTGGGGATGAGCAGTTCTTC.

The V call is TRBV24-1, the J call TRBJ2-7; 13 bases line up with TRBD2. Germline assignment: CDR1 KGHDR and CDR2 SFDVKD. The CDR3 is 16 residues long. With 5 bases clipped from V and 9 bases from J, the junction kept 12 bases outside the gene matches. The CDR3 sequence: CATSATSGREPGRQYF. The CDR3 nucleotides are TGTGCCACCAGTGCTACTAGCGGGAGGGAACCGGGCAGGCAGTACTTC.

The CDR3: CASSLDSAGHYGYTF. CDR3 nucleotides: TGTGCCAGCAGCTTAGATTCCGCAGGCCACTATGGCTACACCTTC. The chain recombines TRBV11-2 with TRBJ1-2, with D uncertain. The CDR3 length is 15 residues. Germline V gene sequence: CDR1 SGHAT, CDR2 FQNNGV. V shed 0 bases and J shed 3 bases, with 11 bases lying between them. Supplemented by reference TRBV11-2 and TRBJ1-2, the full variable domain reads EAGVAQSPRYKIIEKRQSVAFWCNPISGHATLYWYQQILGQGPKLLIQFQNNGVVDDSQLPKDRFSAERLKGVDSTLKIQPAKLEDSAVYLCASSLDSAGHYGYTFGSGTRLTVV.